The source of this TCR beta chain is a study of blood T cell repertoires in COVID-19. As handled by the study authors: Using reference gene primer amplification, nucleated cell counts were estimated. Measured with immunoSEQ multiplex PCR; TCRdb has only the in-frame clones, and not every one. V and J calls and clone size are given by that table; D and trimming were obtained from the DNA. The repertoire consists of about 210,000 clones, with roughly 80% occurring once and the leading ten covering 5.5% to 8.5%. With V trimmed by 0 bases and J by 6 bases, 5 bases remained unmatched. Germline lookup yields CDR1 MRHNA and CDR2 SNTAGT. CDR3 length: 16 residues. This clone came up a few times.

The sequence was collected from a man aged 55 to 69 with acute or convalescent COVID-19. The specimen sequenced was peripheral blood. V gene TRBV6-4 combines with J gene TRBJ2-4; 10 bases fit TRBD1. In DNA form, the CDR3 reads TGTGCCAGCAGTGACTCATCCCGGGACAGGGGAAACATTCAGTACTTC. This translates into CASSDSSRDRGNIQYF.